Following are 23 T cell receptor beta chains from one sample sequenced in a study of blood T cells in healthy people across ages. Sample-barcoded 5' priming and a J-beta primer mix drove a second PCR of 7 to 11 cycles. TCRdb reprocessed the 5' RACE reads via MiXCR and lists one record per CDR3 protein. The sample holds about 1.6 million distinct CDR3 sequences; 30% to 35% are singletons and the top ten take 11%. The specimen sequenced was blood. Receptors were obtained from a woman in her twenties or thirties in good health.

This clonotype was detected only a few times. Here the CDR3 DNA reads TGTGCCAGCAGCTTAGCGCGAGGTCAGACCAGCTCCTACGAGCAGTACTTC. Its protein is CASSLARGQTSSYEQYF. V gene TRBV7-8 combines with J gene TRBJ2-7, with unresolved D. The CDR3 extends over 17 amino acids. Trimming shortened V by 0 bases and J by 0 bases, and 15 bases separated the two germline ends. Germline CDR1 SGHVS, CDR2 FQNEAQ.

This clonotype was observed a handful of times. This rearrangement joins TRBV20-1 to TRBJ2-3; unclear D gene. The V and J ends lost 0 bases and 6 bases respectively, with 13 bases between them. Germline CDR1 and CDR2: DFQATT and SNEGSKA (reference sequence). The CDR3 totals 14 residues. CDR3 sequence: CSAREVVRVDTQYF. CDR3 DNA sequence: TGCAGTGCTAGAGAGGTGGTCCGGGTTGATACGCAGTATTTT.

This clonotype showed up just a few times. The junction shows a germline mismatch at one end, possibly a read error. This chain joins TRBV20-1 and TRBJ2-7; D is possibly TRBD1 (6 bases). The germline CDR1 and CDR2 sequences are DFQATT and SNEGSKA (reference sequence). This CDR3 is 10 amino acids long. CDR3 in amino acids: CSARRDTLVF. The CDR3 bases are TGCAGTGCTAGACGGGACACCCTGGTTTTC.

The chain combines TRBV20-1 with TRBJ1-4; D is unclear. V lost 0 bases and J 3 bases, leaving 8 bases between the germline ends. Germline V gene lookup returns CDR1 DFQATT and CDR2 SNEGSKA (reference sequence). This CDR3 region has 14 residues. The CDR3: CSARDVTSNEKLFF. The CDR3 DNA follows: TGCAGTGCTAGAGATGTCACCTCTAATGAAAAACTGTTTTTT.

As for this clonotype: The junction and the germline gene differ at one end; a read error may be behind it. The V and J genes are TRBV6-2 or TRBV6-3 and TRBJ2-7; no firm D call. This CDR3 comprises 12 residues. Germline values: CDR1 MNHEY, CDR2 SVGEGT. In DNA, the CDR3 is TGTGCCTGCAGTTTGTTGAGTTACGAGCAGTACTTC. This sequence encodes CACSLLSYEQYF.

This clonotype turned up a few times. The chain links TRBV10-3 to TRBJ2-7; TRBD1 agrees at 8 bases. The CDR3 totals 15 residues. In germline, CDR1 is ENHRY, CDR2 SYGVKD. The V gene end was trimmed by 4 bases and the J gene end by 3 bases; junction bases not matched to a gene: 8. CDR3 residues: CAISGGAGGFYEQYF. In DNA form, the CDR3 reads TGTGCCATCAGTGGGGGAGCAGGGGGCTTCTACGAGCAGTACTTC.

The chain carries TRBV3-1 and TRBJ2-3, with a weak D call TRBD2 (5 bases). Germline V gene sequence: CDR1 LGHDT, CDR2 YNNKEL (reference sequence). The CDR3 has 12 amino acids. Trimming took 3 bases from V and 8 from J, leaving 9 bases between them. CDR3 nucleotides: TGTGCCAGCAGCCACGGGAAGGGTACGCAGTATTTT. It yields the protein CASSHGKGTQYF.

This clonotype was counted many times. The CDR3 loop is CSASGTSGRASYEQYF. The CDR3 DNA follows: TGCAGTGCTAGCGGGACTAGCGGGAGGGCTTCCTACGAGCAGTACTTC. V gene TRBV20-1 combines with J gene TRBJ2-7; 16 bases agree with TRBD2. CDR1 and CDR2 (germline): DFQATT, SNEGSKA (reference sequence). Trimming at V came to 3 bases and at J to 1 base, leaving 3 bases not matched to a gene. The CDR3 consists of 16 residues.

This sequence joins TRBV28 and TRBJ2-2; 8 nucleotides agree with TRBD1. The J segment lost 6 bases and the V segment lost 5 bases, leaving 8 bases of the junction unmatched. The CDR3 extends over 15 amino acids. The germline V gene encodes CDR1 MDHEN and CDR2 SYDVKM. As DNA, the CDR3 is TGTGCCAGCAGTGGGGGACAGGTGTTCGCCGGGGAGCTGTTTTTT. Amino acid sequence: CASSGGQVFAGELFF.

This clonotype was found once. V and J are TRBV30 and TRBJ2-2, with 11 bases identical to TRBD2. The J segment lost 1 base and the V segment lost 0 bases, leaving 7 bases of the junction unmatched. The CDR3 totals 18 residues. Germline CDR1 is GTSNPN and CDR2 is SVGIG (reference sequence). The CDR3 nucleotides are TGTGCCTGGAGTGTAGGGTGGACTAGCGGGCTGAACACCGGGGAGCTGTTTTTT. It is translated as CAWSVGWTSGLNTGELFF.

On this clonotype itself: It may be a read error: a sequence one base away is much more abundant. The CDR3 DNA is TGCAGCGCTGGCGAGGGGGCCGGCCATGGCTACACCTTC. Its translation is CSAGEGAGHGYTF. V gene TRBV29-1 combines with J gene TRBJ1-2, with 7 bases matching TRBD1. This CDR3 contains 13 residues. V lost 7 bases to trimming and J lost 6 bases; unmatched junction nucleotides: 11. Germline V lookup: CDR1 SQVTM, CDR2 ANQGSEA.

This clonotype was observed a few times. V is TRBV29-1 and J is TRBJ2-1; D may match TRBD1 or TRBD2 (6 bases each). Trimming shortened V by 0 bases and J by 9 bases, and 12 bases separated the two germline ends. CDR3 length equals 13 residues. The germline CDR1 and CDR2 sequences are SQVTM and ANQGSEA. CDR3 sequence reads: CSVEDWRGSEQFF. DNA for the CDR3: TGCAGCGTTGAAGATTGGAGGGGGTCTGAGCAGTTCTTC.

This clonotype was detected only once. The chain has TRBV7-9 and TRBJ1-6, with D unclear. Germline V gene data show CDR1 as SEHNR and CDR2 as FQNEAQ (reference sequence). CDR3 length equals 15 residues. The germline V and J ends were trimmed by 8 bases and 8 bases, with 19 bases remaining between them. In nucleotides, the CDR3 is TGTGCCAGCGGCGTCGCGTCGGGCGGAGATTCACCCCTCCACTTT. Encoded protein: CASGVASGGDSPLHF.

The chain has TRBV21-1 and TRBJ1-1. TRBV21-1 is a documented pseudogene. The CDR3 sequence is 14 residues long. The CDR3 region is CASSKVWVNTEAFF. The CDR3 region has the DNA TGTGCCAGCAGCAAAGTTTGGGTGAACACTGAAGCTTTCTTT.

The V and J genes are TRBV15 and TRBJ2-1, with TRBD1 identical over 9 bases. Losses at the gene ends were 0 bases for V and 4 bases for J; bases not matched to a gene: 22. The CDR3 totals 22 residues. Germline V gene lookup returns CDR1 LNHNV and CDR2 YYDKDF (reference sequence). The chain's CDR3 is CATSRDGRWNLEGTGRYNEQFF. The CDR3, as DNA: TGTGCCACCAGCAGAGACGGTAGATGGAACCTCGAAGGGACAGGGAGATACAATGAGCAGTTCTTC. The variable domain in full, completed from reference TRBV15 and TRBJ2-1, reads DAMVIQNPRYQVTQFGKPVTLSCSQTLNHNVMYWYQQKSSQAPKLLFHYYDKDFNNEADTPDNFQSRRPNTSFCFLDIRSPGLGDTAMYLCATSRDGRWNLEGTGRYNEQFFGPGTRLTVL.

The rearrangement uses TRBV11-2 and TRBJ2-3; 8 nucleotides match TRBD1. This CDR3 has 16 residues. J was trimmed by 1 base and V by 5 bases; bases with no gene match: 8. Germline CDR1 is SGHAT and CDR2 is FQNNGV. The CDR3 DNA is TGTGCCAGCAGCCTCGACCCGACAGGGGGCACAGATACGCAGTATTTT. Translating gives CASSLDPTGGTDTQYF.

The V gene is TRBV5-4, the J gene TRBJ1-2; D is undetermined. Per germline, CDR1 SGHNT and CDR2 YYREEE (reference sequence). Trimming pared 0 bases from V and 6 bases from J, leaving 15 bases between. CDR3 length: 15 amino acids. The chain's CDR3 is CASSLGGTDKHGYTF. CDR3 DNA: TGTGCCAGCAGCTTGGGCGGCACAGACAAGCATGGCTACACCTTC.

The chain is built from TRBV30 and TRBJ2-2; maybe TRBD1 (6 bases). The CDR3 has 20 amino acids. Germline values: CDR1 GTSNPN, CDR2 SVGIG (reference sequence). V lost 3 bases to trimming and J lost 0 bases, with 26 bases between them. CDR3 region: CAWSPPPGHQRPSNTGELFF. The CDR3 bases are TGTGCCTGGAGCCCCCCCCCGGGACACCAAAGGCCCTCGAACACCGGGGAGCTGTTTTTT.

V usage is TRBV20-1 and J usage is TRBJ2-7; D is uncertain. V dropped 3 bases and J dropped 4 bases, with 13 bases sitting between them. The germline V gene has CDR1 DFQATT and CDR2 SNEGSKA (reference sequence). This CDR3 comprises 13 residues. The chain's CDR3 is CSARGPSIYEQYF. CDR3 nucleotide sequence: TGCAGTGCTAGGGGCCCTAGTATTTACGAGCAGTACTTC.

The chain uses TRBV4-1 and TRBJ2-7; 8 bases match TRBD2. The germline V gene has CDR1 MGHRA and CDR2 YSYEKL. J lost 1 base, V lost 8 bases, and 10 bases had no gene match. CDR3 size: 15 residues. The DNA of the CDR3 is TGCGCCAGCGGCCCGCGGGAGGTCTCTTCCTACGAGCAGTACTTC. Protein sequence: CASGPREVSSYEQYF.

This chain uses TRBV3-1 with TRBJ2-5, with a possible D match to TRBD2 (5 bases). This CDR3 spans 14 amino acids. Trimming took 2 bases from V and 5 from J, leaving 12 bases between them. Germline CDR1 LGHDT, CDR2 YNNKEL (reference sequence). In DNA form, the CDR3 reads TGTGCCAGCAGCCAATCAGGACGAGGGGAGACCCAGTACTTC. The encoded protein is CASSQSGRGETQYF.

This clonotype was observed once. The gene calls are TRBV19 and TRBJ2-1; D is ambiguous. Germline V CDR1 and CDR2: LNHDA, SQIVND (reference sequence). Trimming took off 3 bases at V and 2 bases at J, with 11 bases between the two ends. CDR3 length: 15 residues. CDR3 DNA sequence: TGTGCCAGTAGTATTTCAACAGTTACCTACAATGAGCAGTTCTTC. It specifies CASSISTVTYNEQFF.

J is TRBJ2-5 and V is TRBV27; a possible D gene is TRBD1 (5 bases). Looked up from germline, CDR1 is MNHEY and CDR2 is SMNVEV (reference sequence). CDR3 size: 14 residues. V was cut by 5 bases and J by 11 bases, with 21 bases left in between. The CDR3 sequence: CASSVQGAKNTQYF. DNA of the CDR3: TGTGCCAGCAGTGTCCAGGGCGCCAAAAACACTCAGTACTTC.